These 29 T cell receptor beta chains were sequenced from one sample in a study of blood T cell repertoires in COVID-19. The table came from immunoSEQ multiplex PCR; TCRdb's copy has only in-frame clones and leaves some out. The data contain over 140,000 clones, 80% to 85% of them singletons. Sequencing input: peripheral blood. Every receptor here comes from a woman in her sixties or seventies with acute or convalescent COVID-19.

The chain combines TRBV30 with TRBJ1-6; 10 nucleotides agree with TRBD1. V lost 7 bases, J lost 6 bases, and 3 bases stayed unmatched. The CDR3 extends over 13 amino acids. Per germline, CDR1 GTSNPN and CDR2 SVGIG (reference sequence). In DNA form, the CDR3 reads TGTGCCTCCGGACAGGGGGGTAATTCACCCCTCCACTTT. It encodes CASGQGGNSPLHF.

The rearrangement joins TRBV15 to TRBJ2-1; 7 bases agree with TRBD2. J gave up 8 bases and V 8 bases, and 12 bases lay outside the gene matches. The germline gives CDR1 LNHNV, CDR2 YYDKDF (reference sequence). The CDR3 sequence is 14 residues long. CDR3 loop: CATAQAGAFYEQFF. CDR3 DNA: TGTGCCACCGCCCAGGCGGGAGCATTCTATGAGCAGTTCTTC.

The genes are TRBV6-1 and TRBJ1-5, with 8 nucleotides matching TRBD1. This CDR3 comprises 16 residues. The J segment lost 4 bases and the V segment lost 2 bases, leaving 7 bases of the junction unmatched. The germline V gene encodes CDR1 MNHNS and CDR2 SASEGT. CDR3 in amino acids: CASSEYQGARNQPQHF. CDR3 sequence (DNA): TGTGCCAGCAGTGAATACCAGGGGGCCAGAAATCAGCCCCAGCATTTT.

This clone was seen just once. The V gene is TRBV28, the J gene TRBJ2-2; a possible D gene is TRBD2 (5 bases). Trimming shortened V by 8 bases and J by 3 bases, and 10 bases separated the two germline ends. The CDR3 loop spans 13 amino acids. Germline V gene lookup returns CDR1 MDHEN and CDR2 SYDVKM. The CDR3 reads CASPSRDTGELFF. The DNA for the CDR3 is TGTGCCAGCCCCTCGCGGGACACCGGGGAGCTGTTTTTT.

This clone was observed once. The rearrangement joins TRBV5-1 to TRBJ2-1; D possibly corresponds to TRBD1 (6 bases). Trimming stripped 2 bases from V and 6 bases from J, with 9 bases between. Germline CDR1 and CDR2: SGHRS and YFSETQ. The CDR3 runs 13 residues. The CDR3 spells CASSFHRVNEQFF. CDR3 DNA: TGCGCCAGCAGCTTCCACAGGGTCAATGAGCAGTTCTTC.

CDR3 coding DNA: TGCGCCAGCAGCTTGGGGTCTAGCAGTACTAGCACAGATACGCAGTATTTT. Translating gives CASSLGSSSTSTDTQYF. This chain joins TRBV5-1 and TRBJ2-3, with D possibly TRBD2 on 5 matching bases. Per germline, CDR1 SGHRS and CDR2 YFSETQ. The germline V and J ends were trimmed by 0 bases and 0 bases, with 14 bases remaining between them. The CDR3 is made up of 17 amino acids.

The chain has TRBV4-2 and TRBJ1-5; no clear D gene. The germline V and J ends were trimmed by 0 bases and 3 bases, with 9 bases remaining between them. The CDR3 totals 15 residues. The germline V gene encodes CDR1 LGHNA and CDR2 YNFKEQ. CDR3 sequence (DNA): TGTGCCAGCAGCCAAGAGTTACAGTCCAATCAGCCCCAGCATTTT. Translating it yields CASSQELQSNQPQHF.

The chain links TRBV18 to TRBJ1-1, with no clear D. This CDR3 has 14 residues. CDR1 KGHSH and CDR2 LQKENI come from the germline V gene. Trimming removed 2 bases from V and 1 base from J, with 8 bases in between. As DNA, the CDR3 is TGTGCCAGCTCACCAGACATCAAGAACACTGAAGCTTTCTTT. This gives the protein CASSPDIKNTEAFF.

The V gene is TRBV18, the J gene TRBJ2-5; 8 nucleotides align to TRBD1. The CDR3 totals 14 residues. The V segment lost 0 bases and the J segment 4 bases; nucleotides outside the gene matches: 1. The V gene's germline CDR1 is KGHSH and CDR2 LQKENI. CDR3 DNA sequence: TGTGCCAGCTCACCACCCAGGGGGCGAGAGACCCAGTACTTC. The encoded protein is CASSPPRGRETQYF.

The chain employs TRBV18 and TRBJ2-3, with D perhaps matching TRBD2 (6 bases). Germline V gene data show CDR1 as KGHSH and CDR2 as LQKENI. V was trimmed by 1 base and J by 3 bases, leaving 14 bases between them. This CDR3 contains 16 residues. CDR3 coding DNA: TGTGCCAGCTCACCACAGGGGCTAGGACTAACAGATACGCAGTATTTT. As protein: CASSPQGLGLTDTQYF.

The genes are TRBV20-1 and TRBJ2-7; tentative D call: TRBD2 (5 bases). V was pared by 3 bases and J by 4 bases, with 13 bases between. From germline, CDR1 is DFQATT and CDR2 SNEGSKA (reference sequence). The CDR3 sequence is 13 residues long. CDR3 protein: CSASSGGPYEQYF. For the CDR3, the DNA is TGCAGTGCTAGTTCTGGCGGGCCTTACGAGCAGTACTTC.

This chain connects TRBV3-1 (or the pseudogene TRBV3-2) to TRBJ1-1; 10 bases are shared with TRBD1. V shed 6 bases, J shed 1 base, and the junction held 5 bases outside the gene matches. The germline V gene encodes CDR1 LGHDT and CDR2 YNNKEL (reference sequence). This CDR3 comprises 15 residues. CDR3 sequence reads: CASRRQGAGNTEAFF. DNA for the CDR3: TGTGCCAGCAGACGACAGGGGGCGGGGAACACTGAAGCTTTCTTT.

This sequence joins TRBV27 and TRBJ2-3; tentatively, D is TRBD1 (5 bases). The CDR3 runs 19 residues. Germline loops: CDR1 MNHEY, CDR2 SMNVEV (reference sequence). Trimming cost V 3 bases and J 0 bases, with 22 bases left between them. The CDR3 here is CASSFGHRLVAPSTDTQYF. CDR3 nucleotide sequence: TGTGCCAGCAGTTTCGGACACCGACTTGTGGCCCCTAGCACAGATACGCAGTATTTT.

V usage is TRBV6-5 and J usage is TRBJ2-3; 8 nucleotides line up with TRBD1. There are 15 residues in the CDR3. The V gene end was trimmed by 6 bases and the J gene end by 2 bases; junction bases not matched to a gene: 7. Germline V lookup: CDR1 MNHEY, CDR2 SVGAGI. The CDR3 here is CASSNYRGTTDTQYF. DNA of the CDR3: TGTGCCAGCAGCAACTACAGGGGGACCACAGATACGCAGTATTTT.

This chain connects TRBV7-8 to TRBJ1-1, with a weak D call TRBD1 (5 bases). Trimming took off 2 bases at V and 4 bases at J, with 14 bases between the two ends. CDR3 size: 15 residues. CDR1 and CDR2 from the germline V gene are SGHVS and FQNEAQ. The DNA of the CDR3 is TGTGCCAGCAGCTTATTGGGTCTAGGGGTCACTGAAGCTTTCTTT. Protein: CASSLLGLGVTEAFF.

CDR3 amino acids: CASSQRQLENTEAFF. In DNA form, the CDR3 reads TGTGCCAGCAGCCAGCGACAGTTGGAGAACACTGAAGCTTTCTTT. The chain couples TRBV3-1 (or the pseudogene TRBV3-2) to TRBJ1-1, with a possible D match to TRBD1 (5 bases). The ends were cut back, 3 bases at V and 1 base at J, with 12 bases in the middle. Germline V gene sequence: CDR1 LGHDT, CDR2 YNNKEL (reference sequence). This CDR3 is built from 15 residues.

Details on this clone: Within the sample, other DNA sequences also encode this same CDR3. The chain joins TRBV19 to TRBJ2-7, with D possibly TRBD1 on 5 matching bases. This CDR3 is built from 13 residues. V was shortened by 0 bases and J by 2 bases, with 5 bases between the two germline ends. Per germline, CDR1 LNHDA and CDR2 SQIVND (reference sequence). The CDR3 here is CASSIDRAYEQYF. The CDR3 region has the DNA TGTGCCAGTAGTATAGACAGGGCCTACGAGCAGTACTTC.

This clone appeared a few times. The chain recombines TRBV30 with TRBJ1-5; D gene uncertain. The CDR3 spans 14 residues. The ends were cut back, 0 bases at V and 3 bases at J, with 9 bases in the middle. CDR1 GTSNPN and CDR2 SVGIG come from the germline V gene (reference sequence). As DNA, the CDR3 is TGTGCCTGGAGTGTTAACAGCTTCAATCAGCCCCAGCATTTT. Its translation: CAWSVNSFNQPQHF. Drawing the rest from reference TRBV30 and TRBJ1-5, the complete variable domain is SQTIHQWPATLVQPVGSPLSLECTVEGTSNPNLYWYRQAAGRGLQLLFYSVGIGQISSEVPQNLSASRPQDRQFILSSKKLLLSDSGFYLCAWSVNSFNQPQHFGDGTRLSIL.

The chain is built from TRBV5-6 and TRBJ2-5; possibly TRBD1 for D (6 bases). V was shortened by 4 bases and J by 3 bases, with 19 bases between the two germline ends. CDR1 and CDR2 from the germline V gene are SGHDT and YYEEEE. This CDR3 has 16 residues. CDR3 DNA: TGTGCCAGCAGCAAACTGCTTAGACAGGTTGAAGAGACCCAGTACTTC. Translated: CASSKLLRQVEETQYF. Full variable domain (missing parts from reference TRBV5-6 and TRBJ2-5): DAGVTQSPTHLIKTRGQQVTLRCSPKSGHDTVSWYQQALGQGPQFIFQYYEEEERQRGNFPDRFSGHQFPNYSSELNVNALLLGDSALYLCASSKLLRQVEETQYFGPGTRLLVL.

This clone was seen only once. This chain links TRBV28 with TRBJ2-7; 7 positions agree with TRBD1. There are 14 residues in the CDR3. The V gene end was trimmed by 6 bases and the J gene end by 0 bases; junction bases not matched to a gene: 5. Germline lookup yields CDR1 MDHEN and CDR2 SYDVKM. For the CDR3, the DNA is TGTGCCAGCAGGAGACAGGGCCTCTCCTACGAGCAGTACTTC. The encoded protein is CASRRQGLSYEQYF.

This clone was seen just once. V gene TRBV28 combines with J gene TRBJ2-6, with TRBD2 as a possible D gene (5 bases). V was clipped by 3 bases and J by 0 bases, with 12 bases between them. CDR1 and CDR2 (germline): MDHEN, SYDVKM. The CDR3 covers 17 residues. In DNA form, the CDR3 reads TGTGCCAGCAGTTTCGCGGGTCTCCTCTCTGGGGCCAACGTCCTGACTTTC. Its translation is CASSFAGLLSGANVLTF.

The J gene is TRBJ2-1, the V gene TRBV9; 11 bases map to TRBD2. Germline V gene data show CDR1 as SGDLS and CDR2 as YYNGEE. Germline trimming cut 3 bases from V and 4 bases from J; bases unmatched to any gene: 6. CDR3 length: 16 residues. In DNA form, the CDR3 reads TGTGCCAGCAGCGGATGGACTAGCGGGTTATACAATGAGCAGTTCTTC. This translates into CASSGWTSGLYNEQFF.

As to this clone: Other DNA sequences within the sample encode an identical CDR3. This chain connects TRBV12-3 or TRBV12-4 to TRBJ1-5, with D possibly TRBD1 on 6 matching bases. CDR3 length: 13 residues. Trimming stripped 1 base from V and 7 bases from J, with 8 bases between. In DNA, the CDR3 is TGTGCCAGCAGTTTAGGGGGGGGCCAGCCCCAGCATTTT. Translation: CASSLGGGQPQHF.

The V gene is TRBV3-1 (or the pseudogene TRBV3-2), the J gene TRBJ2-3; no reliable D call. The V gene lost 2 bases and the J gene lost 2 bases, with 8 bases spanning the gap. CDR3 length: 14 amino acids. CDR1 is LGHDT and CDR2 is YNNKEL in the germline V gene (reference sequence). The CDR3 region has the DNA TGTGCCAGCAGCCAACGCGGCGCCACAGATACGCAGTATTTT. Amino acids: CASSQRGATDTQYF.

The CDR3 is CASSYARANEKLFF. CDR3 DNA: TGTGCCAGCAGTTACGCGCGGGCTAATGAAAAACTGTTTTTT. This chain joins TRBV6-5 and TRBJ1-4; D is undetermined. The V end lost 2 bases, the J end lost 3 bases, and 7 bases lay between the germline ends. The CDR3 consists of 14 residues. Germline V lookup: CDR1 MNHEY, CDR2 SVGAGI.

The CDR3 bases are TGTGCCAGCACCGTAGGTTTTGGACAGGGCCTACCTGGAAACACCATATATTTT. Translation gives CASTVGFGQGLPGNTIYF. The chain uses TRBV11-3 and TRBJ1-3, with 8 positions matching TRBD1. The CDR3 has 18 amino acids. From germline, CDR1 is SGHNT and CDR2 YENEEA. V shed 7 bases and J 2 bases; nucleotides not matched to a gene: 16.

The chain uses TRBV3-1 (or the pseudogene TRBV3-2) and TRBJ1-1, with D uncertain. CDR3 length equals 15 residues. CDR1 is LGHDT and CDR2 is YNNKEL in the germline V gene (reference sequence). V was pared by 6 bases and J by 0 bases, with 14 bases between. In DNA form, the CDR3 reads TGTGCCAGCAGACTCCTCTCCAACTTGAACACTGAAGCTTTCTTT. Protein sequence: CASRLLSNLNTEAFF.

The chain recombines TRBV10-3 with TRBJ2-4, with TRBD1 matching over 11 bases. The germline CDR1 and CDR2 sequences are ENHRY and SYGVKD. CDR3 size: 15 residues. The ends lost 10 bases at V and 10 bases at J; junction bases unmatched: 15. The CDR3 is CASKPGQGDGRIQYF. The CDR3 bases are TGTGCCAGCAAACCGGGACAGGGGGACGGGAGAATTCAGTACTTC.

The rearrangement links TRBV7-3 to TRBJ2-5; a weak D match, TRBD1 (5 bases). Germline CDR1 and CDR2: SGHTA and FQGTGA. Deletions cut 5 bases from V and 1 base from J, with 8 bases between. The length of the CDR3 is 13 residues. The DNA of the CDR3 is TGTGCCAGCAGCGCTAGGGGCCAAGAGACCCAGTACTTC. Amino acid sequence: CASSARGQETQYF.